These 22 T cell receptor beta chains were all obtained from the same sample, sequenced in a study of blood T cell repertoires in COVID-19. Profiled with immunoSEQ multiplex PCR; TCRdb holds only in-frame clones, not every one. The table has approximately 170,000 clones, about 83% seen once. The sample consisted of peripheral blood. These receptors were obtained from a woman between 70 and 85 years old who had recovered from COVID-19.

This clone was found a few times. The chain couples TRBV14 to TRBJ2-1, with 7 bases lining up with TRBD2. Losses at the gene ends were 3 bases for V and 3 bases for J; bases not matched to a gene: 5. The germline V gene has CDR1 SGHDN and CDR2 FVKESK. This CDR3 has 15 residues. The CDR3 nucleotides are TGTGCCAGCAGCCACGGGGGAGGGGTCTACAATGAGCAGTTCTTC. Its protein product is CASSHGGGVYNEQFF.

The chain uses TRBV10-2 and TRBJ1-6; 9 bases line up with TRBD1. J gave up 7 bases and V 6 bases, and 7 bases lay outside the gene matches. The CDR3 sequence is 15 residues long. Per germline, CDR1 WSHSY and CDR2 SAAADI. Written as DNA, the CDR3 is TGCGCCAGCAGGGACAGGGGAAGTGGAAATTCACCCCTCCACTTT. Translated, it gives CASRDRGSGNSPLHF.

The chain links TRBV5-4 to TRBJ2-1, with 10 bases lining up with TRBD2. This CDR3 has 16 amino acids. Trimming cost V 3 bases and J 7 bases; bases outside gene matches: 10. The V gene's germline CDR1 is SGHNT and CDR2 YYREEE (reference sequence). DNA for the CDR3: TGTGCCAGCAGCTGGAGGGCTAGCGGGAGTGGAAATGAGCAGTTCTTC. This gives the protein CASSWRASGSGNEQFF.

The chain is built from TRBV28 and TRBJ2-7, with D possibly matching TRBD2 (5 bases). V gave up 0 bases and J gave up 2 bases, with 5 bases separating them. The CDR3 is made up of 13 amino acids. Germline CDR1 reads MDHEN; CDR2 reads SYDVKM. The CDR3 coding sequence is TGTGCCAGCAGTTTATGGCGGGCCTACGAGCAGTACTTC. Residues: CASSLWRAYEQYF.

The chain uses TRBV28 and TRBJ1-6, with TRBD1 as a possible D gene (6 bases). The ends were cut back, 5 bases at V and 6 bases at J, with 20 bases in the middle. This CDR3 has 17 residues. Germline-derived CDR1 and CDR2 are MDHEN and SYDVKM. In DNA, the CDR3 is TGTGCCAGCAGTCTAGGGGGGGGCCCAGGGACTAATTCACCCCTCCACTTT. Translated, it gives CASSLGGGPGTNSPLHF.

This clone has a single count. The chain uses TRBV18 and TRBJ2-3, with a weak D call TRBD1 (6 bases). Germline assignment: CDR1 KGHSH and CDR2 LQKENI. Trimming cost V 6 bases and J 4 bases, with 17 bases left between them. The CDR3 totals 15 residues. Here the CDR3 DNA reads TGTGCCAGCTCCCCCCCGGGACATACCCCAGATACGCAGTATTTT. This encodes CASSPPGHTPDTQYF.

This clone was seen a handful of times. The V gene is TRBV2, the J gene TRBJ2-2; tentatively, D is TRBD1 (5 bases). V was trimmed by 6 bases and J by 1 base, leaving 9 bases between them. The germline CDR1 and CDR2 sequences are SNHLY and FYNNEI. The length of the CDR3 is 14 residues. CDR3 in DNA: TGTGCCAGCAGAGTGGGGCTGAACACCGGGGAGCTGTTTTTT. Protein: CASRVGLNTGELFF.

This CDR3 reads CASTIEWGDIQYF. CDR3 DNA sequence: TGTGCCAGCACCATAGAGTGGGGGGACATTCAGTACTTC. V is TRBV2 and J is TRBJ2-4, with a tentative D call TRBD2 (6 bases). Trimming left V 7 bases short and J 8 bases short, with 15 bases between. Germline assignment: CDR1 SNHLY and CDR2 FYNNEI. This CDR3 comprises 13 residues.

This clone came up once. This chain links TRBV6-5 with TRBJ1-2; tentatively, D is TRBD1 (6 bases). Germline V gene lookup returns CDR1 MNHEY and CDR2 SVGAGI. The CDR3 runs to 13 residues. The V gene lost 5 bases and the J gene lost 3 bases, with 10 bases spanning the gap. The CDR3 spells CASSRGTDYGYTF. As DNA, the CDR3 is TGTGCCAGCAGTAGGGGGACCGACTATGGCTACACCTTC.

The chain carries TRBV7-3 and TRBJ2-3; 11 bases are shared with TRBD2. The CDR3 loop spans 16 amino acids. V was pared by 4 bases and J by 4 bases, with 7 bases of the junction left unmatched. The germline gives CDR1 SGHTA, CDR2 FQGTGA. CDR3 residues: CASSWGTSGRADTQYF. For the CDR3, the DNA is TGTGCCAGCAGCTGGGGGACTAGCGGTCGTGCAGATACGCAGTATTTT.

This chain uses TRBV6-6 with TRBJ1-2; D perhaps matches TRBD1 (6 bases). V gave up 6 bases and J gave up 0 bases, with 26 bases separating them. The germline V gene encodes CDR1 MNHNY and CDR2 SVGAGI (reference sequence). The CDR3 runs to 19 residues. CDR3 coding DNA: TGTGCCAGCAGCCGACTACCCCCGGGACAAGAGAGAGCTAACTATGGCTACACCTTC. The encoded protein is CASSRLPPGQERANYGYTF.

This clone was counted only a few times. This chain uses TRBV19 with TRBJ2-7; no clear D gene. Germline-derived CDR1 and CDR2 are LNHDA and SQIVND (reference sequence). The CDR3 has 15 amino acids. The V end was cut by 1 base, the J end by 6 bases, with 16 bases between. The CDR3 reads CASSIALSLSGEQYF. The CDR3 nucleotides read TGTGCCAGTAGTATAGCCCTATCCCTCTCCGGCGAGCAGTACTTC.

The rearrangement links TRBV6-5 to TRBJ2-2; TRBD2 aligns across 8 bases. The CDR3 contains 15 residues. With 8 bases clipped from V and 5 bases from J, the junction kept 10 bases outside the gene matches. Germline lookup yields CDR1 MNHEY and CDR2 SVGAGI. The CDR3 region is CASRRLAGWTGELFF. In DNA form, the CDR3 reads TGTGCCAGCCGCCGTTTAGCGGGATGGACCGGGGAGCTGTTTTTT.

The J gene is TRBJ1-1, the V gene TRBV6-1; a possible D gene is TRBD1 (5 bases). CDR1 is MNHNS, CDR2 SASEGT, per germline. V dropped 2 bases and J dropped 1 base, with 11 bases sitting between them. There are 15 residues in the CDR3. The CDR3 is CASSESDTSNTEAFF. CDR3 DNA sequence: TGTGCCAGCAGTGAATCGGACACTTCGAACACTGAAGCTTTCTTT.

The chain uses TRBV3-1 (or the pseudogene TRBV3-2) and TRBJ2-7; D gene uncertain. Trimming took off 0 bases at V and 2 bases at J, with 5 bases between the two ends. The CDR3 extends over 13 amino acids. In germline, CDR1 is LGHDT, CDR2 YNNKEL (reference sequence). Here the CDR3 reads CASSQDRAYEQYF. The CDR3 nucleotides read TGTGCCAGCAGCCAAGATCGGGCCTACGAGCAGTACTTC.

This clone was found a few times. The chain joins TRBV28 to TRBJ2-1, with 11 bases lining up with TRBD2. V shed 3 bases and J 9 bases; nucleotides not matched to a gene: 4. CDR3 length: 14 residues. Germline-derived CDR1 and CDR2 are MDHEN and SYDVKM. The CDR3: CASSFVLAGGEQFF. The CDR3 coding sequence is TGTGCCAGCAGTTTCGTGCTAGCGGGAGGTGAGCAGTTCTTC.

The J gene is TRBJ2-7, the V gene TRBV5-1, with a weak D call TRBD2 (5 bases). The germline CDR1 and CDR2 sequences are SGHRS and YFSETQ. The germline V and J ends were trimmed by 3 bases and 5 bases, with 15 bases remaining between them. This CDR3 region has 14 residues. The CDR3 protein is CASSWRGRPDEQYF. The CDR3 bases are TGCGCCAGCAGCTGGCGCGGGCGGCCGGACGAGCAGTACTTC.

The rearrangement joins TRBV2 to TRBJ2-7; the match to TRBD2 covers 7 bases. The germline CDR1 and CDR2 sequences are SNHLY and FYNNEI. There are 17 residues in the CDR3. Trimming removed 6 bases from V and 4 bases from J; junction bases left unmatched: 18. The CDR3 DNA sequence: TGTGCCAGCAGCGGCGGGTACAAGGGAGGGCGGCGGTACGAGCAGTACTTC. Translation gives CASSGGYKGGRRYEQYF.

V is TRBV5-4 and J is TRBJ2-3; D might be TRBD2 (6 bases). CDR3 size: 15 residues. CDR1 and CDR2 (germline): SGHNT, YYREEE (reference sequence). Trimming took off 4 bases at V and 1 base at J, with 13 bases between the two ends. Here the CDR3 reads CASSPGVSRTDTQYF. For the CDR3, the DNA is TGTGCCAGCAGCCCGGGGGTCAGCCGCACAGATACGCAGTATTTT.

This clone was counted once. Here the CDR3 reads CASSEEGAGPPLHF. CDR3 in DNA: TGTGCCAGCAGTGAAGAGGGGGCCGGGCCACCCCTCCACTTT. The genes are TRBV2 and TRBJ1-6, with TRBD1 matching 7 bases. In germline, CDR1 is SNHLY, CDR2 FYNNEI. V gave up 1 base and J gave up 11 bases; unmatched junction bases: 5. The CDR3 has 14 amino acids.

V is TRBV3-1 (or the pseudogene TRBV3-2) and J is TRBJ2-5, with 7 positions matching TRBD2. V lost 4 bases and J lost 2; bases outside the gene matches: 4. The CDR3 is 14 residues long. Per germline, CDR1 LGHDT and CDR2 YNNKEL (reference sequence). For the CDR3, the DNA is TGTGCCAGCAGCCCAGGTAGCGGGCAAGAGACCCAGTACTTC. It is translated as CASSPGSGQETQYF.

The rearrangement links TRBV27 to TRBJ2-3; 8 bases are shared with TRBD2. Germline loops: CDR1 MNHEY, CDR2 SMNVEV (reference sequence). V shed 8 bases, J shed 7 bases, and the junction held 8 bases outside the gene matches. CDR3 length: 13 amino acids. CDR3 DNA: TGTGCCAGCGGCCCCCAGCGGGGGAATACGCAGTATTTT. It codes for CASGPQRGNTQYF.